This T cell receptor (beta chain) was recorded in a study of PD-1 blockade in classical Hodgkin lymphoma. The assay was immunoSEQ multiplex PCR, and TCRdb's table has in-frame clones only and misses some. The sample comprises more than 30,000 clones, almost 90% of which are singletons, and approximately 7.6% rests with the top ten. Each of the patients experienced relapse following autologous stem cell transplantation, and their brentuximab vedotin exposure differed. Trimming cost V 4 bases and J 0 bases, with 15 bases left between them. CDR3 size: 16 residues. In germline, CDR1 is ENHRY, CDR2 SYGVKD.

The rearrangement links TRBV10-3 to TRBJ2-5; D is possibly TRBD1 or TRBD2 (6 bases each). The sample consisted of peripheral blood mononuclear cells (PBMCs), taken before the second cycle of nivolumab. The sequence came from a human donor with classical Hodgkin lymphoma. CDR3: CAISVGGKGYQETQYF. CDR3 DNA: TGTGCCATCAGTGTAGGGGGGAAGGGGTACCAAGAGACCCAGTACTTC.